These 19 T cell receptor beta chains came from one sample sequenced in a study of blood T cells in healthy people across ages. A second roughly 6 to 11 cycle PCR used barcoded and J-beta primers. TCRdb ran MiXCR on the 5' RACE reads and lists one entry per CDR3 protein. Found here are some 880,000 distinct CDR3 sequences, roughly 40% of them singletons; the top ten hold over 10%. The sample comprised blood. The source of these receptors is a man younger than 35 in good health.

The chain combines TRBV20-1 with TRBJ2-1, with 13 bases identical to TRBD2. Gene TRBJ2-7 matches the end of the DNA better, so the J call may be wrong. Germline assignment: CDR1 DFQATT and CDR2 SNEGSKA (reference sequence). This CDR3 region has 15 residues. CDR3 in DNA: TGCAGTGCCACATGGACTAGCGGGGGATACAATGAGCAGTACTTC. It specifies CSATWTSGGYNEQYF.

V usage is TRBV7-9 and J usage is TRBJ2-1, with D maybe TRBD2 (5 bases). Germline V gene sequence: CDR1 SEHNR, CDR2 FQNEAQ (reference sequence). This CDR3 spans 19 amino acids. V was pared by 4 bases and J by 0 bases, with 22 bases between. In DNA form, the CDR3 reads TGTGCCAGCAGCTCAAGAGGCGGGTTGCGGGCTAGCTCCTACAATGAGCAGTTCTTC. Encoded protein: CASSSRGGLRASSYNEQFF.

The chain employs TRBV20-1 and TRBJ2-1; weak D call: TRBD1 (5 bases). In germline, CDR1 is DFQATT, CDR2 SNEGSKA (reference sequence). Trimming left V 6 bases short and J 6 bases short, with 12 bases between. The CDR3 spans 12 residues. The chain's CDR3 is CSAQGRFNEQFF. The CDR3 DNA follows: TGCAGTGCCCAGGGTAGATTCAATGAGCAGTTCTTC.

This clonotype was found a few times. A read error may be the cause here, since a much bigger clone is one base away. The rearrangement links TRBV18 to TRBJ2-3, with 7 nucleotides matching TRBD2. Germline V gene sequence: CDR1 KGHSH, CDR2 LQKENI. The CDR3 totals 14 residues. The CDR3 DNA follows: TGTGCCACCTCAGGACGGGGGGTCACAGATACGCAGTATTTT. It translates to CATSGRGVTDTQYF.

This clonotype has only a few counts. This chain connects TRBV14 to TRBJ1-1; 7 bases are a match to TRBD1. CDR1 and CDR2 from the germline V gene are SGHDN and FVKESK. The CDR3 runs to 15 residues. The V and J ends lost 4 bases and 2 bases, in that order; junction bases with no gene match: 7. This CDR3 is CASSPGQLANTEAFF. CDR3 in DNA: TGTGCCAGCAGCCCGGGACAGTTGGCTAACACTGAAGCTTTCTTT.

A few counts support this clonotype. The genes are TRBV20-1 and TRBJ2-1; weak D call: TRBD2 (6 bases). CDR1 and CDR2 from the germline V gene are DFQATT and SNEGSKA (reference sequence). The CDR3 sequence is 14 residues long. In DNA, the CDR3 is TGCAGCGATCCACCGGGACTTTTATTTAATGAGCAGTTCTTC. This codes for CSDPPGLLFNEQFF.

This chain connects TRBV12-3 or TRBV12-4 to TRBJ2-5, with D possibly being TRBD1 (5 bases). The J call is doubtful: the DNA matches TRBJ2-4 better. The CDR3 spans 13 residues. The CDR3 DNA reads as TGTGCCGCAAGTAGGGGCACGGGCAACATTCAGTACTTC. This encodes CAASRGTGNIQYF.

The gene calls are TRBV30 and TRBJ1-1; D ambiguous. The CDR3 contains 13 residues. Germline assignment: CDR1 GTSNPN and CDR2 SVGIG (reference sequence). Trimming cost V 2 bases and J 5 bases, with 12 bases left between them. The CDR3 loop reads CAWSPTVLTEAFF. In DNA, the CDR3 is TGTGCCTGGAGTCCGACGGTTTTGACTGAAGCTTTCTTT.

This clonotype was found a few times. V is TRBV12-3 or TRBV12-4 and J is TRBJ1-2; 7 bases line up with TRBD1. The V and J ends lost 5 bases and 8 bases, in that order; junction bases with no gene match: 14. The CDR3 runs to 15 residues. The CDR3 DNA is TGTGCCAGCAGTCCTCCGGACAGGCCCGGGAGGGGCTACACCTTC. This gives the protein CASSPPDRPGRGYTF.

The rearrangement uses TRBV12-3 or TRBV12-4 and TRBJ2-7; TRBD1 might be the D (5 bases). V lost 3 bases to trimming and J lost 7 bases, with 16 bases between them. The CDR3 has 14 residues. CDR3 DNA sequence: TGTGCCAGCAGTTTTGGGGCCCGCTACAATGAGCAGTACTTC. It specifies CASSFGARYNEQYF.

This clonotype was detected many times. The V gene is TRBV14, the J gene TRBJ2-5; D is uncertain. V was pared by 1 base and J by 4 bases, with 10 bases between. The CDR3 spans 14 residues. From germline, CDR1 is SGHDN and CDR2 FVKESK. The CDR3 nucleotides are TGTGCCAGCAGCCAAGCGGGTTCAAGAGAGACCCAGTACTTC. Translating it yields CASSQAGSRETQYF.

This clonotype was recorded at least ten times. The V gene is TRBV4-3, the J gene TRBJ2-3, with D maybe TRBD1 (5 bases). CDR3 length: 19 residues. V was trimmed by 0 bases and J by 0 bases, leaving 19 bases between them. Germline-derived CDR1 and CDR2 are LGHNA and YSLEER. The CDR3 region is CASSQDWGSWGSSTDTQYF. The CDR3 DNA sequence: TGCGCCAGCAGCCAAGATTGGGGATCTTGGGGCTCTAGCACAGATACGCAGTATTTT.

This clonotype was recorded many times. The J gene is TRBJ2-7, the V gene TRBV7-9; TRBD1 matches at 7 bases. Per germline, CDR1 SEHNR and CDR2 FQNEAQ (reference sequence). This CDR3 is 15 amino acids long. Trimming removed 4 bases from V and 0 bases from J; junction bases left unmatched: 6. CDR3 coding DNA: TGTGCCAGCAGCTCGGACAGGACACACTCCTACGAGCAGTACTTC. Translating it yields CASSSDRTHSYEQYF.

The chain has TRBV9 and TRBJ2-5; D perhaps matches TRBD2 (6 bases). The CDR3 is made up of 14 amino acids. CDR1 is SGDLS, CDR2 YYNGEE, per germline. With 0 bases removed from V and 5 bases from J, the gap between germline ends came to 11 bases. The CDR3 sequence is CASSVGLAWETQYF. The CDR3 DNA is TGTGCCAGCAGCGTAGGGCTAGCGTGGGAGACCCAGTACTTC.

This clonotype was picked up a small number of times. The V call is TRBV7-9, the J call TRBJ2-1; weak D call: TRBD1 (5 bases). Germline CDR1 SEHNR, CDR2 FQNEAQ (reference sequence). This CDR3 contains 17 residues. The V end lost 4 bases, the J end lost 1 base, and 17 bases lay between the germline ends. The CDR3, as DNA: TGTGCCAGCAGCTCCCAAGGGGTCAGTTCGTCCTACAATGAGCAGTTCTTC. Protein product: CASSSQGVSSSYNEQFF.

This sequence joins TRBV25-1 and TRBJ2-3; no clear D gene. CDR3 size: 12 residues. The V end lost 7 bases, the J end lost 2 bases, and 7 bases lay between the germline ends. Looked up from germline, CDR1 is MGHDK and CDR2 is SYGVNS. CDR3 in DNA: TGTGCCAGCACTCCCTTCACAGATACGCAGTATTTT. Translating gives CASTPFTDTQYF.

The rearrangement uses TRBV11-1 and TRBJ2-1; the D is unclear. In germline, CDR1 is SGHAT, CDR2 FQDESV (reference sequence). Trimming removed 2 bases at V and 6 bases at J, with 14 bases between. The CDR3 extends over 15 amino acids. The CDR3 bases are TGTGCCAGCAGCTTATCCGACCTCATGATCAATGAGCAGTTCTTC. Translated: CASSLSDLMINEQFF.

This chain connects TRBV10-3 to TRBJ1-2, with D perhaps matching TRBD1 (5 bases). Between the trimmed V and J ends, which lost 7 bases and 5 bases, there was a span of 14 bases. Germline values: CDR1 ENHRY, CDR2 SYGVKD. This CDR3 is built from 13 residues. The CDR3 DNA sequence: TGTGCCATCAATAACCGGGGGGGGTATGGCTACACCTTC. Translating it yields CAINNRGGYGYTF.

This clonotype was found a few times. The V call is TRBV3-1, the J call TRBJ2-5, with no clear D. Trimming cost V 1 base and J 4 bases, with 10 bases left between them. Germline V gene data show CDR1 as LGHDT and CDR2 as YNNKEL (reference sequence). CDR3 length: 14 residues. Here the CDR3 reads CASSQGVLRETQYF. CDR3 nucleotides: TGTGCCAGCAGCCAAGGGGTTTTGCGAGAGACCCAGTACTTC.